The 6 T cell receptor beta chains below all came from one sample that was sequenced in a study of shared clonotypes between healthy human individuals. Terminally differentiated effector memory CD45RA+ cells were left out of the naive CD8 fraction, which was CD45RO-negative and positively selected for CCR7. TCRdb keeps only in-frame clones here, not all; method: immunoSEQ multiplex PCR. The data contain about 2.1 million clones, around 93% of them singletons. Sequences were obtained from naive CD8+ T cells from PBMCs. These receptors all come from a man between 18 and 29 years old in good health. Some clones in this sample may be carry-over from other donors' samples.

V gene TRBV28 combines with J gene TRBJ2-5, with D possibly being TRBD1 or TRBD2 (5 bases each). This CDR3 region has 13 residues. V lost 8 bases and J 4 bases, leaving 14 bases between the germline ends. Looked up from germline, CDR1 is MDHEN and CDR2 is SYDVKM. CDR3 DNA sequence: TGTGCCAGCCTCGAGGGGCTCGGAGAGACCCAGTACTTC. It translates to CASLEGLGETQYF.

The rearrangement uses TRBV27 and TRBJ2-2; no reliable D call. The V and J ends lost 3 bases and 0 bases respectively, with 11 bases between them. Per germline, CDR1 MNHEY and CDR2 SMNVEV (reference sequence). The CDR3 is 16 amino acids. The CDR3 region is CASSFGYSPNTGELFF. DNA for the CDR3: TGTGCCAGCAGTTTTGGTTACAGCCCGAACACCGGGGAGCTGTTTTTT.

In its sample, this clone was seen once. The CDR3 sequence is CASSPGPRSSYNEQFF. The CDR3 nucleotides read TGTGCCAGTAGTCCGGGCCCGCGAAGCTCCTACAATGAGCAGTTCTTC. This chain links TRBV19 with TRBJ2-1; D gene ambiguous. Germline V lookup: CDR1 LNHDA, CDR2 SQIVND (reference sequence). This CDR3 is 16 amino acids long. Trimming stripped 5 bases from V and 0 bases from J, with 14 bases between.

The V gene is TRBV4-1, the J gene TRBJ2-1; D unclear. V shed 4 bases and J shed 2 bases, with 12 bases lying between them. Germline lookup yields CDR1 MGHRA and CDR2 YSYEKL. The CDR3 length is 15 residues. CDR3 DNA sequence: TGCGCCAGCAGCCTGGCCCCTGTGGCCTACAATGAGCAGTTCTTC. This translates into CASSLAPVAYNEQFF.

The chain has TRBV6-5 and TRBJ2-3, with 13 bases lining up with TRBD2. The CDR3 has 15 amino acids. Germline CDR1 reads MNHEY; CDR2 reads SVGAGI. The J segment lost 4 bases and the V segment lost 8 bases, leaving 6 bases of the junction unmatched. Here the CDR3 DNA reads TGTGCCAGCTCTGGACTAGCGGGAGTCGCAGATACGCAGTATTTT. Its protein product is CASSGLAGVADTQYF.

V gene TRBV16 combines with J gene TRBJ2-3; D gene uncertain. The CDR3 loop spans 14 amino acids. V dropped 5 bases and J dropped 1 base, with 10 bases sitting between them. Looked up from germline, CDR1 is KGHSY and CDR2 is FQNENV. In DNA form, the CDR3 reads TGTGCCAGCAGCTTAAGGTATGGCACAGATACGCAGTATTTT. Encoded protein: CASSLRYGTDTQYF. The full variable domain, rest sourced from reference TRBV16 and TRBJ2-3, is GEEVAQTPKHLVRGEGQKAKLYCAPIKGHSYVFWYQQVLKNEFKFLISFQNENVFDETGMPKERFSAKCLPNSPCSLEIQATKLEDSAVYFCASSLRYGTDTQYFGPGTRLTVL.